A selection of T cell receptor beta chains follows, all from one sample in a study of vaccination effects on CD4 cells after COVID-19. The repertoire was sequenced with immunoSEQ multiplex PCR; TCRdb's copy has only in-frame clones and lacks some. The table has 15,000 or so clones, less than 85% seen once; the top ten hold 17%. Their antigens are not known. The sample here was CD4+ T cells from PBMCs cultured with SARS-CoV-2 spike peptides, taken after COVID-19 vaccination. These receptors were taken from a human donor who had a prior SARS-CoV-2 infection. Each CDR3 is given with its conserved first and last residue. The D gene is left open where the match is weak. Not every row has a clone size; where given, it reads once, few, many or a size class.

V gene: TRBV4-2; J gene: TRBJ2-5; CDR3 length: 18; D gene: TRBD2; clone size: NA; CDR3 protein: CASSQVGRLAGAEGTQYF; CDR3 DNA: TGTGCCAGCAGCCAAGTTGGCAGGCTAGCGGGGGCGGAGGGGACCCAGTACTTC
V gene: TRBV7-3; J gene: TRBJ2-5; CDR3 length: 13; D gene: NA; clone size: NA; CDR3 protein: CASSLTSLETQYF; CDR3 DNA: TGTGCCAGCAGCCTTACTAGCCTTGAGACCCAGTACTTC
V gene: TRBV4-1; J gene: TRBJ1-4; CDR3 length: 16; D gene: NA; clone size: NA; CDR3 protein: CASSQGTAGGNEKLFF; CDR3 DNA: TGCGCCAGCAGCCAAGGGACAGCGGGGGGTAATGAAAAACTGTTTTTT
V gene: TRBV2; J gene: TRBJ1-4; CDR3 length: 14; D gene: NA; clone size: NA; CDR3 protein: CASSVAWTNEKLFF; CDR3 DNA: TGTGCCAGCAGTGTGGCTTGGACTAATGAAAAACTGTTTTTT
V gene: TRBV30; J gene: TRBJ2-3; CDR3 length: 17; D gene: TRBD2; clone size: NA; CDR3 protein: CAWSSGTSGIGTDTQYF; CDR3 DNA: TGTGCCTGGAGTTCAGGGACTAGCGGGATAGGGACAGATACGCAGTATTTT
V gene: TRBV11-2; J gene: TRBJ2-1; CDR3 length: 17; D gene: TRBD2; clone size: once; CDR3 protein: CASSSDYASGNYNEQFF; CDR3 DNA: TGTGCCAGCAGCTCCGACTACGCTAGCGGAAATTACAATGAGCAGTTCTTC
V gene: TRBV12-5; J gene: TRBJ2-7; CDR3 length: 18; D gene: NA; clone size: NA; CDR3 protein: CASGLASIGGGRVYEQYF; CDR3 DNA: TGTGCTAGTGGTTTGGCCTCAATTGGGGGCGGGCGAGTCTACGAGCAGTACTTC
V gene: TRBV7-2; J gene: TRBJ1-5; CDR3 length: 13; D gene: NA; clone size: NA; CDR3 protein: CASSFIDGQPQHF; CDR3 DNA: TGTGCCAGCAGCTTTATAGATGGACAGCCCCAGCATTTT
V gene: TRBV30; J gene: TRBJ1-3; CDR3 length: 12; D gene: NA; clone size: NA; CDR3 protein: CAWSSLRTTIYF; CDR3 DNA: TGTGCCTGGAGTTCATTGCGAACCACCATATATTTT
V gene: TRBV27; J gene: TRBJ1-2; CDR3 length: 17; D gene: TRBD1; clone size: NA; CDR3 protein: CASSFLQGGLLTYGYTF; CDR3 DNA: TGTGCCAGCAGTTTTCTACAGGGGGGCCTTTTAACCTATGGCTACACCTTC
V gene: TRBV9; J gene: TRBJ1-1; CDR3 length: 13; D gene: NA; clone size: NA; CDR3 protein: CASSPHQNTEAFF; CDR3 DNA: TGTGCCAGCAGCCCTCACCAGAACACTGAAGCTTTCTTT
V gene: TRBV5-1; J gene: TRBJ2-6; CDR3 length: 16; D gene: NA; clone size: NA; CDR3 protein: CASSFYRMAGANVLTF; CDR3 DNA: TGCGCCAGCAGTTTTTACCGGATGGCCGGGGCCAACGTCCTGACTTTC
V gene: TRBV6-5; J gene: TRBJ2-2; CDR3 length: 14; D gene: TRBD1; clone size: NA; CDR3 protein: CASSPFDRAGELFF; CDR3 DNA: TGTGCCAGCAGTCCATTCGACAGGGCCGGGGAGCTGTTTTTT
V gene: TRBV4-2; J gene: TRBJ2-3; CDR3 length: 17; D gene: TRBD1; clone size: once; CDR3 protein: CASSLGTGGSSTDTQYF; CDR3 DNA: TGTGCCAGCAGCCTCGGAACAGGGGGAAGCAGCACAGATACGCAGTATTTT
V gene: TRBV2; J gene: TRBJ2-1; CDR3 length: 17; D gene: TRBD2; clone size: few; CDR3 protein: CASSETSSSGSSVEQFF; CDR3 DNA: TGTGCCAGCAGTGAAACGTCCTCTAGCGGGAGTTCGGTTGAGCAGTTCTTC